This is a list of T cell receptor beta chains from one sample in a study of blood T cell repertoires in COVID-19. Some clones are missing from TCRdb's copy, which holds only in-frame ones; the method was immunoSEQ multiplex PCR. The table includes 60,000 to 75,000 clones, 84% detected once. The sequencing sample was made of peripheral blood. These receptors all stem from a human donor in a cohort sampled during active COVID-19. Both conserved end residues are part of each CDR3. The order of the fields is J gene, D gene, V gene, clone size, CDR3 DNA, CDR3 protein. The D gene is left open where the match is weak. Some rows have no size entry. The others give once, few or many, or a class for an expanded clone.

TRBJ1-3	NA	TRBV28	NA	TGTGCCAGCACCAAGTGGGCAGGGTCGATCGGAAACACCATATATTTT	CASTKWAGSIGNTIYF
TRBJ2-1	NA	TRBV18	NA	TGTGCCAGCTCACCGACGACGGGCGGGGGCCTTAACAATGAGCAGTTCTTC	CASSPTTGGGLNNEQFF
TRBJ1-4	NA	TRBV11-2	NA	TGTGCCAGCAGCTTTTGGGGGAGGGATGAAAAACTGTTTTTT	CASSFWGRDEKLFF
TRBJ2-1	TRBD2	TRBV4-2	once	TGTGCCAGCAGCCAAACTAGCGGGAGGGGAAATGAGCAGTTCTTC	CASSQTSGRGNEQFF
TRBJ2-1	TRBD2	TRBV9	NA	TGTGCCAGCAGTAGCGGGCCCTACAATGAGCAGTTCTTC	CASSSGPYNEQFF
TRBJ2-7	NA	TRBV7-9	few	TGTGCCAGCAGCTTAAGTGCCGCGCCAACCTTC	CASSLSAAPTF
TRBJ1-3	NA	TRBV7-2	NA	TGTGCCAGCAGCTTAGAGGGGTTCAGAAACACCATATATTTT	CASSLEGFRNTIYF
TRBJ2-1	TRBD2	TRBV4-3	NA	TGCGCCAGCTCGGAGGCTAGCGGTTTCAATGAGCAGTTCTTC	CASSEASGFNEQFF
TRBJ1-2	TRBD1	TRBV4-2	NA	TGTGCCAGCAGCCCTTCGGGACAGGAAGGGGGCTACACCTTC	CASSPSGQEGGYTF
TRBJ1-4	NA	TRBV5-6	NA	TGTGCCAGCAGCTCCGGTGAAAAACTGTTTTTT	CASSSGEKLFF
TRBJ1-2	NA	TRBV7-9	few	TGTGCCAGCAGCTTAGCGCTTGAGGGCGGCTACACCTTC	CASSLALEGGYTF
TRBJ2-1	TRBD2	TRBV9	NA	TGTGCCAGCAGTCCAGGTAGCGGGACTGCCTACAATGAGCAGTTCTTC	CASSPGSGTAYNEQFF
TRBJ2-1	NA	TRBV9	NA	TGTGCCAGCAACGGTAACCCCTATGAGTATAGCTCCTACAATGAGCAGTTCTTC	CASNGNPYEYSSYNEQFF
TRBJ2-1	TRBD2	TRBV27	NA	TGTGCCAGCAGTTCCCTGACTAGCGGGAGTGAAAATGAGCAGTTCTTC	CASSSLTSGSENEQFF
TRBJ1-5	TRBD1	TRBV10-2	NA	TGCGCCAGCAGACTGGGGACAGGATTGAATCAGCCCCAGCATTTT	CASRLGTGLNQPQHF
TRBJ2-1	NA	TRBV2	NA	TGTGCCAGCATGTTCGGGGGGCCCTACAATGAGCAGTTCTTC	CASMFGGPYNEQFF
TRBJ2-3	TRBD2	TRBV9	NA	TGTGCCAGCAGCGTAGATGCGTCTAGCGGGACCGACGATACGCAGTATTTT	CASSVDASSGTDDTQYF
TRBJ2-2	NA	TRBV9	NA	TGTGCCAGCAGCGTAGAGAGGACAGCCGGGTCCGGGGAGCTGTTTTTT	CASSVERTAGSGELFF
TRBJ1-5	NA	TRBV2	NA	TGTGCCAGCACTCTAGTTAGCAATCAGCCCCAGCATTTT	CASTLVSNQPQHF
TRBJ2-1	TRBD2	TRBV3-1/TRBV3-2	NA	TGTGCCAGCAGCCAAGATCATAGACTAGCCGTCTACAATGAGCAGTTCTTC	CASSQDHRLAVYNEQFF
TRBJ1-1	TRBD1	TRBV27	NA	TGTGCCAGCAGTTTACTGGGGACAGGGAACACTGAAGCTTTCTTT	CASSLLGTGNTEAFF
TRBJ2-3	NA	TRBV27	NA	TGTGCCAGCAGTCCCAGCGCGACGGATACGCAGTATTTT	CASSPSATDTQYF
TRBJ1-2	NA	TRBV10-3	NA	TGTGCCATCAGTGAGGAGGAGGGGTCTGGCTACACCTTC	CAISEEEGSGYTF
TRBJ1-1	NA	TRBV30	NA	TGTGCCTGGAACGGGGAGCTGAACACTGAAGCTTTCTTT	CAWNGELNTEAFF
TRBJ1-2	NA	TRBV28	NA	TGTGCCAGCAGTAAAACCGGGGGCTACACCTTC	CASSKTGGYTF
TRBJ1-5	NA	TRBV30	NA	TGTGCCTGGAGTGAGCCGACTGGATTTAGCAATCAGCCCCAGCATTTT	CAWSEPTGFSNQPQHF
TRBJ1-3	NA	TRBV4-3	NA	TGCGCCAGCAGCCATAACTCTGGAAACACCATATATTTT	CASSHNSGNTIYF
TRBJ2-1	TRBD2	TRBV14	NA	TGTGCCAGCAGCCAAGGTCCGGGACTAGCGGGAGATGAGCAGTTCTTC	CASSQGPGLAGDEQFF